The rows below give T cell receptor beta chains drawn from one sample of a study of blood T cell repertoires in COVID-19. The data were produced by immunoSEQ multiplex PCR, yet TCRdb's version contains in-frame clones alone and is incomplete. The sample shows 310,000 or so clones, approximately 90% of them seen only once. Specimen: PBMCs or T cells enriched from blood (not recorded which). The source is a woman in her twenties or thirties who had recovered from COVID-19. CDR3s include the opening cysteine and the closing phenylalanine or tryptophan. The order of the fields is D gene, V gene, J gene, CDR3 length, clone size, CDR3 protein, CDR3 DNA. D genes are given only for firm matches. Some rows have no size entry. The others give once, few or many, or a class for an expanded clone.

TRBD1,TRBV19,TRBJ1-4,12,NA,CASTGQNEKLFF,TGTGCCAGTACGGGACAGAATGAAAAACTGTTTTTT
TRBD2,TRBV27,TRBJ2-2,18,NA,CASSFRPPGTSGNGELFF,TGTGCCAGCAGTTTTAGACCCCCGGGGACTAGCGGGAACGGGGAGCTGTTTTTT
NA,TRBV19,TRBJ1-5,13,NA,CASSLDARQPQHF,TGTGCCAGTAGCCTAGATGCAAGGCAGCCCCAGCATTTT
TRBD1,TRBV5-1,TRBJ2-7,14,NA,CASSLGQGSYEQYF,TGCGCCAGCAGCTTGGGACAGGGGTCTTACGAGCAGTACTTC
NA,TRBV19,TRBJ2-1,15,NA,CASHMGLAGYNEQFF,TGTGCCAGTCATATGGGTCTAGCTGGGTACAATGAGCAGTTCTTC
TRBD2,TRBV28,TRBJ2-3,15,NA,CASGLPGRGTDTQYF,TGTGCCAGCGGTCTCCCCGGGAGGGGGACAGATACGCAGTATTTT
TRBD2,TRBV27,TRBJ2-2,15,NA,CASGGGAGGAGELFF,TGTGCCAGCGGGGGAGGTGCGGGAGGGGCCGGGGAGCTGTTTTTT
NA,TRBV18,TRBJ2-1,15,NA,CASSPLVGAVNEQFF,TGTGCCAGCTCACCATTGGTGGGGGCCGTAAATGAGCAGTTCTTC
NA,TRBV5-1,TRBJ2-5,14,NA,CASSLVGAEETQYF,TGCGCCAGCAGCTTGGTGGGAGCGGAAGAGACCCAGTACTTC
TRBD2,TRBV10-3,TRBJ2-1,17,NA,CAISETGTSGSYNEQFF,TGTGCCATCAGTGAGACGGGGACTAGCGGGAGTTACAATGAGCAGTTCTTC
NA,TRBV7-2,TRBJ2-3,16,NA,CASSLGGRGFTDTQYF,TGTGCCAGCAGCTTAGGGGGTCGGGGATTCACAGATACGCAGTATTTT
NA,TRBV30,TRBJ2-2,16,once,CAWSVLQQGNTGELFF,TGTGCCTGGAGTGTACTCCAACAGGGCAACACCGGGGAGCTGTTTTTT
TRBD2,TRBV15,TRBJ2-7,14,NA,CATSRAGGGSEQYF,TGTGCCACCAGCAGAGCGGGAGGGGGGTCCGAGCAGTACTTC
TRBD1,TRBV28,TRBJ2-1,21,NA,CASSFISGWGPNRGIYNEQFF,TGTGCCAGCAGTTTTATATCGGGCTGGGGACCCAACAGGGGCATCTACAATGAGCAGTTCTTC
NA,TRBV12-3/TRBV12-4,TRBJ2-1,13,NA,CASSDSGVNEQFF,TGTGCCAGCAGCGACTCCGGGGTCAATGAGCAGTTCTTC
TRBD2,TRBV9,TRBJ2-7,14,NA,CASSLGLADYEQYF,TGTGCCAGCAGCCTAGGACTAGCGGACTACGAGCAGTACTTC
TRBD1,TRBV9,TRBJ2-7,14,NA,CASSDGTGYGEQYF,TGTGCCAGCAGCGACGGGACAGGGTATGGCGAGCAGTACTTC
TRBD1,TRBV28,TRBJ1-2,14,NA,CASSLRGTAYGYTF,TGTGCCAGCAGTTTACGGGGGACAGCTTATGGCTACACCTTC
TRBD1,TRBV30,TRBJ1-5,13,NA,CAWADRVGQPQHF,TGTGCCTGGGCGGACAGGGTCGGTCAGCCCCAGCATTTT
TRBD1,TRBV28,TRBJ2-7,14,NA,CASSLGTGGYEQYF,TGTGCCAGCAGTTTGGGGACAGGGGGTTACGAGCAGTACTTC
NA,TRBV5-4,TRBJ2-2,15,NA,CASSQGHKNTGELFF,TGTGCCAGCAGCCAGGGACACAAAAACACCGGGGAGCTGTTTTTT
NA,TRBV30,TRBJ2-1,14,NA,CAWSVKRAYNEQFF,TGTGCCTGGAGTGTTAAGCGGGCTTACAATGAGCAGTTCTTC
NA,TRBV6-5,TRBJ2-7,14,NA,CATAQGEASYEQYF,TGTGCCACCGCGCAGGGGGAGGCGAGCTACGAGCAGTACTTC
NA,TRBV7-8,TRBJ1-1,14,NA,CASSLNRVLTEAFF,TGTGCCAGCAGCTTAAACAGGGTGTTAACTGAAGCTTTCTTT
TRBD1,TRBV24-1,TRBJ2-2,16,NA,CATSDLRGRDTGELFF,TGTGCCACCAGTGATTTAAGGGGGCGGGACACCGGGGAGCTGTTTTTT
NA,TRBV7-8,TRBJ2-1,17,NA,CASSQSKDSSFYNEQFF,TGTGCCAGCAGCCAGTCCAAAGACTCGTCCTTTTACAATGAGCAGTTCTTC
NA,TRBV7-2,TRBJ1-1,14,once,CASRSLGGRAEAFF,TGTGCCAGCAGATCTTTAGGGGGAAGGGCTGAAGCTTTCTTT
NA,TRBV11-3,TRBJ2-1,15,once,CASSLTGVRDNEQFF,TGTGCCAGCAGCTTGACCGGGGTGAGGGACAATGAGCAGTTCTTC
NA,TRBV19,TRBJ2-6,18,NA,CASSIDPRGISGANVLTF,TGTGCCAGTAGTATAGATCCCCGGGGGATCTCTGGGGCCAACGTCCTGACTTTC
NA,TRBV6-2/TRBV6-3,TRBJ2-7,13,NA,CASSYSSQYEQYF,TGTGCCAGCAGTTACTCGTCTCAGTACGAGCAGTACTTC
NA,TRBV7-9,TRBJ1-2,14,NA,CASSAPPEDYGYTF,TGTGCCAGCAGCGCCCCGCCAGAAGACTATGGCTACACCTTC
NA,TRBV6-5,TRBJ2-7,16,once,CASSYQEPGHAGEQYF,TGTGCCAGCAGTTACCAAGAGCCGGGACACGCGGGCGAGCAGTACTTC
TRBD2,TRBV5-6,TRBJ2-7,16,NA,CASSAQLAGGLYEQYF,TGTGCCAGCAGCGCCCAACTAGCGGGAGGTTTGTACGAGCAGTACTTC
NA,TRBV5-1,TRBJ1-1,14,once,CASSLDRVTTEAFF,TGCGCCAGCAGCTTGGACAGGGTGACGACTGAAGCTTTCTTT
TRBD1,TRBV6-2/TRBV6-3,TRBJ2-7,18,once,CASSFYGTGYKPSYEQYF,TGTGCCAGCAGTTTTTACGGGACAGGGTATAAGCCCTCCTACGAGCAGTACTTC
NA,TRBV7-2,TRBJ2-1,16,NA,CASSFRGGSSYNEQFF,TGTGCCAGCAGCTTTAGGGGGGGAAGCTCCTACAATGAGCAGTTCTTC
TRBD2,TRBV29-1,TRBJ2-3,12,NA,CSETSGTDTQYF,TGCAGCGAGACTAGCGGCACAGATACGCAGTATTTT
NA,TRBV11-2,TRBJ2-5,14,NA,CASSAQAGLETQYF,TGTGCCAGCAGCGCCCAGGCGGGATTAGAGACCCAGTACTTC
TRBD1,TRBV5-5,TRBJ2-7,14,NA,CASSLTGGDYEQYF,TGTGCCAGCAGCTTGACAGGGGGCGACTACGAGCAGTACTTC
TRBD1,TRBV28,TRBJ2-7,16,NA,CASSSPGTGDRDEQYF,TGTGCCAGCAGTTCCCCGGGGACAGGGGATCGCGACGAGCAGTACTTC
NA,TRBV28,TRBJ1-1,14,NA,CASSGPGVNTEAFF,TGTGCCAGCAGTGGGCCAGGGGTGAACACTGAAGCTTTCTTT
TRBD2,TRBV5-6,TRBJ2-1,18,NA,CASSWTSGRPSSYNEQFF,TGTGCCAGCAGCTGGACTAGCGGGAGACCCAGCTCCTACAATGAGCAGTTCTTC
TRBD1,TRBV4-3,TRBJ1-2,17,NA,CASSQGRGRLNTYGYTF,TGCGCCAGCAGCCAAGGCAGGGGGAGATTAAACACCTATGGCTACACCTTC
TRBD2,TRBV5-4,TRBJ2-5,16,NA,CASSLVPGGSGETQYF,TGTGCCAGCAGCTTGGTGCCGGGAGGATCGGGAGAGACCCAGTACTTC
NA,TRBV27,TRBJ1-5,13,NA,CASSGRENQPQHF,TGTGCCAGCAGCGGGCGGGAAAATCAGCCCCAGCATTTT
TRBD2,TRBV4-1,TRBJ2-2,18,NA,CASSQDSSGSKWTGELFF,TGCGCCAGCAGCCAAGATAGTAGCGGGAGCAAATGGACCGGGGAGCTGTTTTTT
TRBD1,TRBV9,TRBJ2-3,16,NA,CASSVAGRDRVDTQYF,TGTGCCAGCAGCGTAGCTGGTCGGGACAGGGTAGATACGCAGTATTTT
NA,TRBV18,TRBJ2-1,16,NA,CASSQSRGTDRGEQFF,TGTGCCAGCTCCCAGAGTAGGGGGACGGATAGAGGGGAGCAGTTCTTC
NA,TRBV7-2,TRBJ1-1,17,NA,CASSVTGGIPTNTEAFF,TGTGCCAGCAGCGTAACGGGGGGGATACCAACGAACACTGAAGCTTTCTTT
NA,TRBV28,TRBJ1-6,12,NA,CASSPNRESLHF,TGTGCCAGCAGTCCTAACAGGGAGTCCCTCCACTTT
TRBD2,TRBV19,TRBJ2-7,17,NA,CASSIQLLAGATYEQYF,TGTGCCAGTAGTATTCAACTACTAGCGGGAGCTACCTACGAGCAGTACTTC
TRBD2,TRBV7-2,TRBJ2-7,15,NA,CASSLVLAGSYEQYF,TGTGCCAGCAGCTTAGTGTTAGCGGGGTCCTACGAGCAGTACTTC
TRBD1,TRBV9,TRBJ1-1,14,NA,CASSVGTAGPEAFF,TGTGCCAGCAGCGTCGGGACAGCCGGTCCCGAAGCTTTCTTT
TRBD1,TRBV5-5,TRBJ1-6,14,NA,CASSTRQGNSPLHF,TGTGCCAGCAGCACCAGACAGGGGAATTCACCCCTCCACTTT
NA,TRBV4-3,TRBJ1-4,15,NA,CASSQGEGRVEKLFF,TGCGCCAGCAGCCAAGGGGAGGGACGCGTTGAAAAACTGTTTTTT
TRBD1,TRBV4-3,TRBJ1-1,16,NA,CASSPTGAGVSTEAFF,TGCGCCAGCAGCCCGACAGGGGCCGGAGTAAGCACTGAAGCTTTCTTT
NA,TRBV6-5,TRBJ1-2,13,NA,CASSYSRGDGYTF,TGTGCCAGCAGTTACTCGCGGGGGGATGGCTACACCTTC
NA,TRBV19,TRBJ2-7,14,NA,CASSIGAGLYEQYF,TGTGCCAGTAGTATTGGGGCAGGGTTGTACGAGCAGTACTTC
TRBD2,TRBV27,TRBJ2-1,15,NA,CASSLFAGGINEQFF,TGTGCCAGCAGTTTATTTGCGGGAGGGATCAATGAGCAGTTCTTC
NA,TRBV5-1,TRBJ2-2,15,NA,CASSMQMLDTGELFF,TGCGCCAGCAGCATGCAGATGTTGGACACCGGGGAGCTGTTTTTT